This T cell receptor (beta chain) was sequenced in a study of response to subunit inactivated influenza vaccine. Study results and caveats: The authors proposed limited new T cell recruitment per seasonal influenza vaccination.

TCRdb re-called the RT-PCR reads through MiXCR, storing one row per CDR3 protein. The table includes over 650,000 distinct CDR3 sequences, less than 20% detected once. Of note for this clonotype: Its antigen is as yet unknown.

CDR3 length: 14 residues. Germline CDR1 is SGHTA and CDR2 is FQGNSA. Deletions cut 4 bases from V and 0 bases from J, with 7 bases between. This receptor was taken from a man aged 50-59 years who received an inactivated influenza vaccine. The rearrangement links TRBV7-2 to TRBJ1-5; D not resolved. The material sequenced was PBMCs from blood, taken roughly 5 days after vaccination. In DNA, the CDR3 is TGTGCCAGCAGCTACCAGTATAGCAATCAGCCCCAGCATTTT. Translating it yields CASSYQYSNQPQHF.